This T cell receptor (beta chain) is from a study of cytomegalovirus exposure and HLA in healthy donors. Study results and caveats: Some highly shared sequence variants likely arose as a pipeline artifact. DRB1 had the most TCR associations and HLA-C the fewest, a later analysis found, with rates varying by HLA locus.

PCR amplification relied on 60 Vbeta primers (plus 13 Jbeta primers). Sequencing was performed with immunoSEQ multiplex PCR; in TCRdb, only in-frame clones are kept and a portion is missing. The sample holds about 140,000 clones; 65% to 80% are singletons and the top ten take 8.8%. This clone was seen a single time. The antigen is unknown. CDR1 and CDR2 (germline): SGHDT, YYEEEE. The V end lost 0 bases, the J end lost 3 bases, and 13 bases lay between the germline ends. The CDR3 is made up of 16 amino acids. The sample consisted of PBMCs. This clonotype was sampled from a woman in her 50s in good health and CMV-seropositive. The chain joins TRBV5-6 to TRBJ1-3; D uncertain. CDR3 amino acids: CASSLDAGAGGNTIYF. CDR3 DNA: TGTGCCAGCAGCTTGGACGCGGGTGCAGGTGGAAACACCATATATTTT.